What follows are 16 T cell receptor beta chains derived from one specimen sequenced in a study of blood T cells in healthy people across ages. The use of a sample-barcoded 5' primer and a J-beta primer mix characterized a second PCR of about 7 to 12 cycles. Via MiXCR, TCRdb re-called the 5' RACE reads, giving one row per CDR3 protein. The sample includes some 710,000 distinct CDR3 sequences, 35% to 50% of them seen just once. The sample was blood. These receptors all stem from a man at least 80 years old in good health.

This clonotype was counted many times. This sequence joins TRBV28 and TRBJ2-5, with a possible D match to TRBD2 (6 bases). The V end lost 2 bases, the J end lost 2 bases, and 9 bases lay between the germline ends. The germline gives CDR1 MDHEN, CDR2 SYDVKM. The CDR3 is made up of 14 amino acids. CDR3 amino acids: CASSLPAGQETQYF. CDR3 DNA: TGTGCCAGCAGTTTACCCGCGGGGCAAGAGACCCAGTACTTC.

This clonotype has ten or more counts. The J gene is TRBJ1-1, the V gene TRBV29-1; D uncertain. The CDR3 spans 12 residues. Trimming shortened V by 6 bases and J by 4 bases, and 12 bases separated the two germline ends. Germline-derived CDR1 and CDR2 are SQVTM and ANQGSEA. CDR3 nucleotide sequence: TGCAGCGTGCTACGGAGCGGCACTGAAGCTTTCTTT. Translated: CSVLRSGTEAFF.

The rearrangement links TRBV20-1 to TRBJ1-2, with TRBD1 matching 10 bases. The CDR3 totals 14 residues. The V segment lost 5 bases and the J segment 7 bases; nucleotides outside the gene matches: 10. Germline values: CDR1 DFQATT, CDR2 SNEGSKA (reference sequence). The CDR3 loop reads CSAVRDRGRLGYTF. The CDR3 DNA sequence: TGCAGTGCTGTACGGGACAGGGGCCGACTTGGCTACACCTTC.

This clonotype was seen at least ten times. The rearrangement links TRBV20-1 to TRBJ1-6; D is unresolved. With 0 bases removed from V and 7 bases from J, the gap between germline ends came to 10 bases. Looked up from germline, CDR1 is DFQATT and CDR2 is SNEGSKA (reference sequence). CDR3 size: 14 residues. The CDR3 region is CSARDKGVNSPLHF. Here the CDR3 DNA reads TGCAGTGCTAGAGATAAGGGTGTCAATTCACCCCTCCACTTT.

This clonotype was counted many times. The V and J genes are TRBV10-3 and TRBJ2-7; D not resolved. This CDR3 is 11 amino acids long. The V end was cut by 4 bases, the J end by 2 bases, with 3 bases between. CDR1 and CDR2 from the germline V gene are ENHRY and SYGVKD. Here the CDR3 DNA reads TGTGCCATCAGTGGGACCTACGAGCAGTACTTC. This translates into CAISGTYEQYF.

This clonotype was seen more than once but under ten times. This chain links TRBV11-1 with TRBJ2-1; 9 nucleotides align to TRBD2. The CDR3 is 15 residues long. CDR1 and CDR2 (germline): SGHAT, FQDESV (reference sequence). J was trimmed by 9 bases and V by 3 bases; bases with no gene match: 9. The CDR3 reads CASSLVGREGLEQFF. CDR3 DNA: TGTGCCAGCAGCTTGGTTGGGCGGGAGGGCCTTGAGCAGTTCTTC.

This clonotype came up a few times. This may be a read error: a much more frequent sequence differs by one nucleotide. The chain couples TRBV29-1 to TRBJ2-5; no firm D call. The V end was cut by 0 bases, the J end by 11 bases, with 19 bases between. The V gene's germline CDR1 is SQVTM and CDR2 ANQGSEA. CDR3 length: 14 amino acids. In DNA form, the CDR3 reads TGCAGCGTTGAAGATCCGTTTGGTGCCAATGAGCAGTACTTC. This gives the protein CSVEDPFGANEQYF. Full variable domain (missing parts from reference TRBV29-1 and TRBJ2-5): SAVISQKPSRDICQRGTSLTIQCQVDSQVTMMFWYRQQPGQSLTLIATANQGSEATYESGFVIDKFPISRPNLTFSTLTVSNMSPEDSSIYLCSVEDPFGANEQYFGPGTRLLVL.

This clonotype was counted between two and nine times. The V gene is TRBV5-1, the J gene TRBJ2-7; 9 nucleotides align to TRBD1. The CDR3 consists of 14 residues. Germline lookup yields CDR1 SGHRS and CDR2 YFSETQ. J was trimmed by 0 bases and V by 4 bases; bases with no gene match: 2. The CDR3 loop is CASSMTGGSYEQYF. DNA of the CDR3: TGCGCCAGCAGCATGACAGGGGGCTCCTACGAGCAGTACTTC.

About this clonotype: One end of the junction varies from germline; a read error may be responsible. The CDR3 DNA reads as TGCAGTGCTAGAGGGGGTAACCTCAATCAGCCTCAGCATTTT. Its translation: CSARGGNLNQPQHF. The rearrangement uses TRBV20-1 and TRBJ1-5; no reliable D call. Germline V CDR1 and CDR2: DFQATT, SNEGSKA (reference sequence). This CDR3 region has 14 residues.

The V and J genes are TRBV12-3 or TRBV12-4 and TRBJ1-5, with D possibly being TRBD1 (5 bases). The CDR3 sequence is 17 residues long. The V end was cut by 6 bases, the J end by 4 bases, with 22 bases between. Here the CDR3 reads CASSNPSGGSSNQPQHF. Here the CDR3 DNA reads TGTGCCAGCAGCAATCCCTCGGGGGGGTCTAGTAATCAGCCCCAGCATTTT.

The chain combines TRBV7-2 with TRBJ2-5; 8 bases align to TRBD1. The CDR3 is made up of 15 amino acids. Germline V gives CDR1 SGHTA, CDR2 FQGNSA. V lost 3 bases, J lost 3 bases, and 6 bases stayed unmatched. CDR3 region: CASSLRAGGEETQYF. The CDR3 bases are TGTGCCAGCAGCTTGAGGGCAGGGGGCGAAGAGACCCAGTACTTC.

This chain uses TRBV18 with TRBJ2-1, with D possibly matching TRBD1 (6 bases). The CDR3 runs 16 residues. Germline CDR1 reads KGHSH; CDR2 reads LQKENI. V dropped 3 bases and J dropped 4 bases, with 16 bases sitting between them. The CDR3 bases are TGTGCCAGCTCACCCCTAAACGTGGGGGCTTACAATGAGCAGTTCTTC. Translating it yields CASSPLNVGAYNEQFF.

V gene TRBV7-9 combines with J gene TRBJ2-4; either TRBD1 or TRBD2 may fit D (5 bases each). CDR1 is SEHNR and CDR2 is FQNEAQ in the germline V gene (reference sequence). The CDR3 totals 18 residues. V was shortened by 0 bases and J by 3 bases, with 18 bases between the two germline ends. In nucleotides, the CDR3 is TGTGCCAGCAGCTTAGCGACGGTCGGGGACGGTTACAAAAACATTCAGTACTTC. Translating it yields CASSLATVGDGYKNIQYF.

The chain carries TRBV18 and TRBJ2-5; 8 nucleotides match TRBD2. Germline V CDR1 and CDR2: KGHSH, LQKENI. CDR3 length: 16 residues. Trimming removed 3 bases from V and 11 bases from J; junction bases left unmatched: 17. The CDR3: CASSPQTSGASGEQYF. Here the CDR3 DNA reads TGTGCCAGCTCACCGCAAACTAGCGGTGCTTCGGGGGAGCAGTACTTC.

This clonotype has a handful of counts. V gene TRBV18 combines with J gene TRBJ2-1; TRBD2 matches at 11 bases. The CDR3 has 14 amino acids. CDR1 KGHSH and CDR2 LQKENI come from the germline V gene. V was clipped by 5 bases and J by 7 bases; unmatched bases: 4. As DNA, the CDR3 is TGTGCCAGCTCAGGGACTAGCGGTGGTAATGAGCAGTTCTTC. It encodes CASSGTSGGNEQFF.

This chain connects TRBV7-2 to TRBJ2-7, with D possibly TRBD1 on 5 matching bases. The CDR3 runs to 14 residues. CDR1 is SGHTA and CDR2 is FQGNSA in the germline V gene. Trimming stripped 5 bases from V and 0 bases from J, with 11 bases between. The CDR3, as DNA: TGTGCCAGCAGCATAACAGGTTTCTCCTACGAGCAGTACTTC. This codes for CASSITGFSYEQYF.